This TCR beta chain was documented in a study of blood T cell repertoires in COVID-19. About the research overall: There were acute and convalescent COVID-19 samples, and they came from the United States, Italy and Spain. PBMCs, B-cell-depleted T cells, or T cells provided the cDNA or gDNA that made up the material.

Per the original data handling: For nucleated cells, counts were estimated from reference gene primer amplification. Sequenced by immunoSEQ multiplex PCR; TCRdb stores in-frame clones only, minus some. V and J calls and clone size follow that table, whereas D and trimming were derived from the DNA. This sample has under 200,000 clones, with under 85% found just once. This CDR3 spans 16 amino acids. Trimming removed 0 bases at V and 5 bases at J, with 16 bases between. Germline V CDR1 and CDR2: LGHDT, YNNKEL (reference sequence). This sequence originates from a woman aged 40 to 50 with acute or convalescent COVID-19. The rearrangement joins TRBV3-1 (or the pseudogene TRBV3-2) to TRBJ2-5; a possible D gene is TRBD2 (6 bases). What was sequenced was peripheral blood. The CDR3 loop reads CASSQEASANMETQYF. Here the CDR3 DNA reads TGTGCCAGCAGCCAAGAGGCTAGCGCCAATATGGAGACCCAGTACTTC.